This record concerns one T cell receptor (beta chain) sequence. The antigen is not known. Using immunoSEQ multiplex PCR, the repertoire was profiled, and TCRdb retains in-frame clones only, with some absent. The repertoire holds roughly 50,000 clones, with roughly 90% as singletons. These data come from a study of T cells in localized non-small cell lung cancer. Study-wide points: There was an association of higher blood T cell density with longer overall survival. Of the top 100 tumor clones, median approximately 60 were in adjacent lung, 25 to 30 among its top 100.

The receptor's source is a man aged 40-75 years with stage I lung adenocarcinoma. Source: peripheral blood, taken before any cancer treatment.

CDR3 sequence: CASSVDRGYGYTF. In DNA form, the CDR3 reads TGTGCCAGCAGCGTGGACAGGGGCTATGGCTACACCTTC. This sequence joins TRBV7-9 and TRBJ1-2; 9 bases are a match to TRBD1. This CDR3 is 13 amino acids long. V shed 5 bases and J 4 bases; nucleotides not matched to a gene: 2. CDR1 and CDR2 (germline): SEHNR, FQNEAQ (reference sequence).